These 17 T cell receptor beta chains share one sample of origin, sequenced in a study of T cell responses to AZD1222 COVID-19 vaccine. Method: immunoSEQ multiplex PCR; TCRdb's copy keeps in-frame clones and lacks some. The table records 200,000 or so clones, 85% to 95% of them present only once. The sample was peripheral blood, taken on day 0 of AZD1222 vaccination. The receptors were sampled from an adult in good health.

This clone occurred once. The rearrangement joins TRBV6-5 to TRBJ1-5, with no clear D. CDR3 length equals 15 residues. V dropped 6 bases and J dropped 1 base, with 13 bases sitting between them. Germline lookup yields CDR1 MNHEY and CDR2 SVGAGI. The CDR3 sequence is CASRPGLASNQPQHF. CDR3 in DNA: TGTGCCAGCAGACCGGGCCTGGCGAGCAATCAGCCCCAGCATTTT.

The rearrangement uses TRBV14 and TRBJ2-1, with D possibly being TRBD1 (6 bases). V dropped 6 bases and J dropped 4 bases, with 10 bases sitting between them. Germline V gene data show CDR1 as SGHDN and CDR2 as FVKESK. The CDR3 has 13 amino acids. CDR3: CASRRGSYNEQFF. CDR3 nucleotide sequence: TGTGCCAGCAGAAGGGGGAGTTACAATGAGCAGTTCTTC.

The chain couples TRBV27 to TRBJ1-6, with 8 nucleotides matching TRBD1. Germline V lookup: CDR1 MNHEY, CDR2 SMNVEV (reference sequence). The CDR3 contains 14 residues. After removal of 6 bases from V and 9 bases from J, the junction contained 7 bases not matched to a gene. The CDR3 region has the DNA TGTGCCAGCAGCCCGGACAGGGAGTTTTCACCCCTCCACTTT. The encoded protein is CASSPDREFSPLHF.

The J gene is TRBJ1-2, the V gene TRBV12-3 or TRBV12-4; weak D call: TRBD1 (5 bases). The V and J ends lost 10 bases and 8 bases respectively, with 14 bases between them. The CDR3 is 11 amino acids. CDR3 sequence: CATRSGGGYTF. As DNA, the CDR3 is TGTGCCACCAGATCTGGGGGGGGCTACACCTTC.

V usage is TRBV24-1 and J usage is TRBJ1-2; TRBD1 is a possible D gene (5 bases). CDR3 length: 15 residues. V lost 3 bases and J lost 0, with 10 bases in between. In germline, CDR1 is KGHDR, CDR2 SFDVKD. The CDR3 nucleotides are TGTGCCACCAGTGATACTGGGACGGCTAACTATGGCTACACCTTC. Amino acid sequence: CATSDTGTANYGYTF.

This clone was found once. The chain carries TRBV7-9 and TRBJ2-7; TRBD2 matches 10 bases. CDR1 is SEHNR, CDR2 FQNEAQ, per germline (reference sequence). CDR3 length: 16 amino acids. Losses at the gene ends were 5 bases for V and 7 bases for J; bases not matched to a gene: 14. The CDR3 DNA reads TGTGCCAGCAGCCCCCGGACTAGCGGTCCCCTCTATGAGCAGTACTTC. It specifies CASSPRTSGPLYEQYF.

V usage is TRBV10-3 and J usage is TRBJ1-6, with 8 positions matching TRBD1. Germline values: CDR1 ENHRY, CDR2 SYGVKD. The CDR3 is made up of 14 amino acids. V was pared by 6 bases and J by 7 bases, with 5 bases of the junction left unmatched. The CDR3 DNA follows: TGTGCCATCAGGGTGACAGGGGACAATTCACCCCTCCACTTT. Translated: CAIRVTGDNSPLHF.

This clone was seen once. The rearrangement links TRBV6-1 to TRBJ1-2; D unclear. CDR1 MNHNS and CDR2 SASEGT come from the germline V gene. This CDR3 has 15 amino acids. Trimming left V 2 bases short and J 2 bases short, with 12 bases between. The CDR3 region is CASSELQTKNYGYTF. CDR3 nucleotide sequence: TGTGCCAGCAGTGAACTCCAAACCAAAAACTATGGCTACACCTTC.

V gene TRBV25-1 combines with J gene TRBJ1-6; TRBD1 is a possible D gene (5 bases). Deletions cut 4 bases from V and 7 bases from J, with 14 bases between. The CDR3 sequence is 15 residues long. CDR1 and CDR2 (germline): MGHDK, SYGVNS. For the CDR3, the DNA is TGTGCCAGCAGTGCCCCGGGGGGGATCAATTCACCCCTCCACTTT. As protein: CASSAPGGINSPLHF.

This clone was observed a few times. The junction departs from germline at one end; a sequencing error may be responsible. The genes are TRBV7-7 and TRBJ2-5; 7 nucleotides line up with TRBD2. The CDR3 totals 16 residues. CDR1 is SSHAT and CDR2 is FNYEAQ in the germline V gene (reference sequence). The CDR3 spells CASSPIGDYPQETQYF. CDR3 sequence (DNA): TGTGCTAGCAGCCCGATCGGGGACTATCCACAAGAGACCCAGTACTTC.

This rearrangement joins TRBV6-5 to TRBJ1-3, with D unclear. CDR3 size: 14 residues. Trimming left V 2 bases short and J 1 base short, with 6 bases between. Per the germline V gene, CDR1 is MNHEY and CDR2 is SVGAGI. CDR3 coding DNA: TGTGCCAGCAGTTACGGCCTGTCTGGAAACACCATATATTTT. Encoded protein: CASSYGLSGNTIYF.

The CDR3 sequence is CASSLYRSQTEKLFF. For the CDR3, the DNA is TGTGCCAGCAGCTTATATCGCAGTCAAACTGAAAAACTGTTTTTT. The rearrangement links TRBV7-2 to TRBJ1-4; no reliable D call. Germline CDR1 reads SGHTA; CDR2 reads FQGNSA. V was clipped by 2 bases and J by 7 bases, with 14 bases between them. There are 15 residues in the CDR3.

This clone has only one observation. The rearrangement joins TRBV6-2 or TRBV6-3 to TRBJ2-6; no clear D. Trimming removed 2 bases from V and 0 bases from J, with 5 bases in between. The length of the CDR3 is 15 residues. In germline, CDR1 is MNHEY, CDR2 SVGEGT. The CDR3 nucleotides are TGTGCCAGCAGTTACGATAGCTCTGGGGCCAACGTCCTGACTTTC. This codes for CASSYDSSGANVLTF.

In the case of this clone: Other nucleotide sequences in the sample specify the same CDR3. The chain is built from TRBV7-2 and TRBJ1-4; D is ambiguous. Germline CDR1 and CDR2: SGHTA and FQGNSA. The CDR3 totals 13 residues. V dropped 1 base and J dropped 5 bases, with 5 bases sitting between them. The chain's CDR3 is CASSLELNEKLFF. DNA for the CDR3: TGTGCCAGCAGCTTAGAGTTAAATGAAAAACTGTTTTTT.

The J gene is TRBJ1-2, the V gene TRBV18, with TRBD1 matching over 9 bases. Unmatched junction bases numbered 5, after V lost 1 base and J lost 2 bases. The CDR3 runs 16 residues. Germline assignment: CDR1 KGHSH and CDR2 LQKENI. The CDR3 nucleotides read TGTGCCAGCTCACCACAAGGGACAGGGCTGAACTATGGCTACACCTTC. Its protein product is CASSPQGTGLNYGYTF. The entire variable domain, with the rest obtained from reference TRBV18 and TRBJ1-2, is as follows: NAGVMQNPRHLVRRRGQEARLRCSPMKGHSHVYWYRQLPEEGLKFMVYLQKENIIDESGMPKERFSAEFPKEGPSILRIQQVVRGDSAAYFCASSPQGTGLNYGYTFGSGTRLTVV.

The chain joins TRBV6-5 to TRBJ1-6, with D uncertain. CDR1 and CDR2 (germline): MNHEY, SVGAGI. The ends were cut back, 6 bases at V and 8 bases at J, with 14 bases in the middle. The CDR3 loop spans 14 amino acids. In DNA, the CDR3 is TGTGCCAGCAGACCCGTTGGGGTGGATTCACCCCTCCACTTT. This codes for CASRPVGVDSPLHF.

The chain has TRBV5-5 and TRBJ1-5, with TRBD1 identical over 7 bases. Germline V gene data show CDR1 as SGHKS and CDR2 as YYEKEE (reference sequence). CDR3 length: 14 amino acids. V shed 5 bases, J shed 5 bases, and the junction held 7 bases outside the gene matches. CDR3 protein: CASSKTGLDQPQHF. CDR3 DNA: TGTGCCAGCAGTAAGACAGGGCTGGATCAGCCCCAGCATTTT.